What follows is one TCR beta chain and its context. The antigen is not known. The data were taken from a study of shared clonotypes between healthy human individuals. Study observations and caveats: Represented genetic and exposure-history diversity was restricted by having few donors. The study found about 5% of naive CD4 clonotypes shared across a handful of donors.

CD45RO negativity and positive selection for CCR7 defined naive CD8 cells, a population that excluded terminally differentiated effector memory CD45RA+ cells. The assay was immunoSEQ multiplex PCR, and TCRdb's table has in-frame clones only and misses some. The table shows around 1.9 million clones, with around 93% occurring only once. CDR3 length: 17 amino acids. After removal of 6 bases from V and 0 bases from J, the junction contained 11 bases not matched to a gene. Germline V lookup: CDR1 SGHTA, CDR2 FQGTGA. The specimen sequenced was naive CD8+ T cells from PBMCs. The chain employs TRBV7-3 and TRBJ2-1; 7 bases map to TRBD2. This clonotype was sampled from a man between 18 and 29 years old in good health. Some clones in this sample may be carry-over from other donors' samples. The CDR3 DNA is TGTGCCAGCAGTAAGGTGGCGGGGGTAAGCTCCTACAATGAGCAGTTCTTC. Its protein is CASSKVAGVSSYNEQFF.